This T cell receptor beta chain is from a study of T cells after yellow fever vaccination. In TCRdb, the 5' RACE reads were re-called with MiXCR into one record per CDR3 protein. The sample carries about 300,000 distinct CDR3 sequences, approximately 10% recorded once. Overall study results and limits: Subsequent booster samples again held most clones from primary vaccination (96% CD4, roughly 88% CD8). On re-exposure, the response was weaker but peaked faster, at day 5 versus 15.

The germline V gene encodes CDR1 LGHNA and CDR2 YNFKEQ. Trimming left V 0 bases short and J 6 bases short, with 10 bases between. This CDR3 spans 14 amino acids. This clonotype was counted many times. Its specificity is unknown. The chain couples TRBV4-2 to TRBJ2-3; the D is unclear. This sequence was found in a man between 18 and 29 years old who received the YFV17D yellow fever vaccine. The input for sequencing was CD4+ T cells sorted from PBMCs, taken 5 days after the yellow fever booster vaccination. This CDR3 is CASSQDTSHDTQYF. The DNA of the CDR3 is TGTGCCAGCAGCCAAGATACGTCGCACGATACGCAGTATTTT.